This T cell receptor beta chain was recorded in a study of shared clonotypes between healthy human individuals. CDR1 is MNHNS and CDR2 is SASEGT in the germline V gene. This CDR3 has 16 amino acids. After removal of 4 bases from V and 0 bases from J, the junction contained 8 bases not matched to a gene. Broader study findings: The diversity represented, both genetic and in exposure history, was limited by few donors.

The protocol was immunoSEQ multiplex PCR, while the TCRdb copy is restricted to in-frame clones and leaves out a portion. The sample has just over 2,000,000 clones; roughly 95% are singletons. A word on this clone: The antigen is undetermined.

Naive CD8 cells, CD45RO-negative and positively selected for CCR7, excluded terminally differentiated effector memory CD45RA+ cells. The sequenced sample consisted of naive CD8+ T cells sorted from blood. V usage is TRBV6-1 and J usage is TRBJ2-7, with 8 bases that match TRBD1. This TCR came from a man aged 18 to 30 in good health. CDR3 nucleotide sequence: TGTGCCAGCAGTGGGGACAGGAACTATTTCTCCTACGAGCAGTACTTC. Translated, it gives CASSGDRNYFSYEQYF.